The TCR beta chain described here comes from a study of identical twins. The donors were all healthy and Caucasian. Study results and limitations: Researchers reported excess low generation probability among twin-shared out-of-frame alpha sequences. Within monozygotic twins, out-of-frame TCR alpha sharing was underestimated by the models.

The germline gives CDR1 SGHRS, CDR2 YFSETQ. This CDR3 has 14 amino acids. The V and J ends lost 4 bases and 3 bases respectively, with 13 bases between them. A universal primer site came from template switching; cDNA carried unique molecular identifiers. TCRdb reanalysed the 5' RACE reads using MiXCR and keeps one entry per CDR3 protein. This sample carries around 670,000 distinct CDR3 sequences, 5.5% to 6.5% of them seen once, and the ten largest clones take 1.5% to 2%. To note about this clonotype: The target antigen is unknown.

The receptor was isolated from a young man in good health. Sequencing was carried out using naive T cells sorted from blood. The rearrangement links TRBV5-1 to TRBJ1-1, with TRBD1 as a possible D gene (5 bases). The CDR3, as DNA: TGCGCCAGCAGCATCCACGGGGACCACACTGAAGCTTTCTTT. Protein sequence: CASSIHGDHTEAFF.